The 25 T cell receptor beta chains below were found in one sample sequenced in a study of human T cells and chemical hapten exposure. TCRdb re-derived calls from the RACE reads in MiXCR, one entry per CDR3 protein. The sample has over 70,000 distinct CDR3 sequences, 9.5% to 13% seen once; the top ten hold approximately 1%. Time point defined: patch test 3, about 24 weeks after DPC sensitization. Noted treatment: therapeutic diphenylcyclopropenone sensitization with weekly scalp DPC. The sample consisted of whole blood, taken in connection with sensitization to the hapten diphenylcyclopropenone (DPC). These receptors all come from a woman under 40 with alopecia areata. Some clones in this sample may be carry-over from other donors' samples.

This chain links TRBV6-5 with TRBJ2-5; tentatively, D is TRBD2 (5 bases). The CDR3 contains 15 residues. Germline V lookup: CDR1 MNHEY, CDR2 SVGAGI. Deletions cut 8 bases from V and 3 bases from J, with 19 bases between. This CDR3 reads CASGHGLLAEETQYF. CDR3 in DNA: TGTGCCAGCGGGCACGGACTTCTGGCGGAAGAGACCCAGTACTTC.

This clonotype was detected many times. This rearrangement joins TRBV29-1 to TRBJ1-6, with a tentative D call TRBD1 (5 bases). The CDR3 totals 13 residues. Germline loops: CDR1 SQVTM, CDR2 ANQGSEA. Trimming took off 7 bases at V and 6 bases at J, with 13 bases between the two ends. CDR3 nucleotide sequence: TGCAGCGCGGGGGAGGGGATTAATTCACCCCTCCACTTT. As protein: CSAGEGINSPLHF. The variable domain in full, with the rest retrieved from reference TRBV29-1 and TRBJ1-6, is SAVISQKPSRDICQRGTSLTIQCQVDSQVTMMFWYRQQPGQSLTLIATANQGSEATYESGFVIDKFPISRPNLTFSTLTVSNMSPEDSSIYLCSAGEGINSPLHFGNGTRLTVT.

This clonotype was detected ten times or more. The CDR3 DNA follows: TGCGCCAGCATTCCTTCCGAGGGGTATGAGCAGTTCTTC. Translation: CASIPSEGYEQFF. V is TRBV10-2 and J is TRBJ2-1; D possibly uses TRBD1 or TRBD2 (5 bases each). The CDR3 has 13 residues. V lost 7 bases and J 8 bases, leaving 15 bases between the germline ends. Germline V gives CDR1 WSHSY, CDR2 SAAADI.

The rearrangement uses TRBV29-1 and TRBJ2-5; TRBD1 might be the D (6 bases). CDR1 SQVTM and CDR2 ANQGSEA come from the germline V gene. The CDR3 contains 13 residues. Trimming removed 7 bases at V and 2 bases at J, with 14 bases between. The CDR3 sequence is CSADRTPQETQYF. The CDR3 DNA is TGCAGCGCCGACAGGACTCCTCAAGAGACCCAGTACTTC.

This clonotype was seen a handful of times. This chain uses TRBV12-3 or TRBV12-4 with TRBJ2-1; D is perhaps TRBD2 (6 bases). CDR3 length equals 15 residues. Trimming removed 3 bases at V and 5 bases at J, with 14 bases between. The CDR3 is CASSFGLDYDNEQFF. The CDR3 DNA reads TGTGCCAGCAGTTTTGGGTTGGACTATGACAATGAGCAGTTCTTC.

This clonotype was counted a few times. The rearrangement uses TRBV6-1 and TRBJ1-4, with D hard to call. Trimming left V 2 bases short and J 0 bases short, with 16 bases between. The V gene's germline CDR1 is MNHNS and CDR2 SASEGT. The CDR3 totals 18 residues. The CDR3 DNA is TGTGCCAGCAGTGAATTCGAGGTTGGACGGACAACTAATGAAAAACTGTTTTTT. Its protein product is CASSEFEVGRTTNEKLFF.

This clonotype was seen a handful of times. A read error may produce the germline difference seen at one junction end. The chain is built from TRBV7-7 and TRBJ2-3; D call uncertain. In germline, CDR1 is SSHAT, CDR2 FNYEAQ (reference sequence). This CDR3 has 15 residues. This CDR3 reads CASSFGPSATDTQYF. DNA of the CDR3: TGTGCTAGCAGCTTTGGCCCCTCGGCCACAGATACGCAGTATTTT.

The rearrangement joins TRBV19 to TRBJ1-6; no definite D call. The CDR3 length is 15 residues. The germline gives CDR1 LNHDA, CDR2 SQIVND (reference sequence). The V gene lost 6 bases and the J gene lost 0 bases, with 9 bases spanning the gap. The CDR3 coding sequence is TGTGCCAGTAGAGAAAGGAGCTCCTATAATTCACCCCTCCACTTT. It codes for CASRERSSYNSPLHF. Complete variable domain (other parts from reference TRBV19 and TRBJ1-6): DGGITQSPKYLFRKEGQNVTLSCEQNLNHDAMYWYRQDPGQGLRLIYYSQIVNDFQKGDIAEGYSVSREKKESFPLTVTSAQKNPTAFYLCASRERSSYNSPLHFGNGTRLTVT.

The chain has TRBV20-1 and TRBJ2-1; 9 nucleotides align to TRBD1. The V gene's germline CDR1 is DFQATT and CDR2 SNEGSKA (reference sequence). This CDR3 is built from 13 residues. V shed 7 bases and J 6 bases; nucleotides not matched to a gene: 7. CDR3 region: CSVQGQGVNEQFF. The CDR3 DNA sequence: TGCAGTGTCCAGGGACAGGGAGTCAATGAGCAGTTCTTC.

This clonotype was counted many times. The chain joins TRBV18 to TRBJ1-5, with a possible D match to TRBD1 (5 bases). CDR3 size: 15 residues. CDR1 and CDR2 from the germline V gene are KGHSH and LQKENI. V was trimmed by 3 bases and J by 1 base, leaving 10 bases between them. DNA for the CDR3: TGTGCCAGCTCACCGTCGGGGGGGAGCAATCAGCCCCAGCATTTT. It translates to CASSPSGGSNQPQHF.

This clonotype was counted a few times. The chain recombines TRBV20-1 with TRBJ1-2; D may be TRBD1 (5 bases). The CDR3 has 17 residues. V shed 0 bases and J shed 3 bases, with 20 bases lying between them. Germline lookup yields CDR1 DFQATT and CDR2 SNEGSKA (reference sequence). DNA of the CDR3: TGCAGTGCTAGAGATCGTGGGCTGGGGCGGCGAGACTATGGCTACACCTTC. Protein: CSARDRGLGRRDYGYTF.

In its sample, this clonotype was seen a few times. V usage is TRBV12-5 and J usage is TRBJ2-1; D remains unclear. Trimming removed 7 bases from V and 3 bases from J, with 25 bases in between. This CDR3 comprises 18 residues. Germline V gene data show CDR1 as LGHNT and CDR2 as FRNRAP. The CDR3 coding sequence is TGTGCTAGTGTCACGGGCAGGTATATCGATAACTACTACAATGAGCAGTTCTTC. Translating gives CASVTGRYIDNYYNEQFF. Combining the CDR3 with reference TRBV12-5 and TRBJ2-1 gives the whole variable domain DARVTQTPRHKVTEMGQEVTMRCQPILGHNTVFWYRQTMMQGLELLAYFRNRAPLDDSGMPKDRFSAEMPDATLATLKIQPSEPRDSAVYFCASVTGRYIDNYYNEQFFGPGTRLTVL.

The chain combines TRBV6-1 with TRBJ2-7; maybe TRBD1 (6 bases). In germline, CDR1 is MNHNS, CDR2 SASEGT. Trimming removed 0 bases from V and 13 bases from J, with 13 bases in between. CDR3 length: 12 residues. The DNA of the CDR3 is TGTGCCAGCAGTGAAGCTTGGGCAGGGGATTACTTC. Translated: CASSEAWAGDYF.

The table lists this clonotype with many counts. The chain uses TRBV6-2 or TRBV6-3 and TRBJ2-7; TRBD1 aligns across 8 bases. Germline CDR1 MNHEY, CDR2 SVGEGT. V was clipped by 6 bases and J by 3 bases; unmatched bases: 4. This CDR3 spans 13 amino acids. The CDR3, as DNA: TGTGCCAGCAGGCGGACAGGGAACTACGAGCAGTACGTC. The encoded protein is CASRRTGNYEQYV.

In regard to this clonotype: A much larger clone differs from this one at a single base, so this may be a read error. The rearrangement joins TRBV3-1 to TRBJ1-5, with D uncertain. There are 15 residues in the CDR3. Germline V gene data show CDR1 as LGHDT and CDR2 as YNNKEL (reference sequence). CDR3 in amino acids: CASSQATAPNQHQHF. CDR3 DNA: TGTGCCAGCAGCCAAGCCACGGCCCCCAATCAGCACCAGCATTTT.

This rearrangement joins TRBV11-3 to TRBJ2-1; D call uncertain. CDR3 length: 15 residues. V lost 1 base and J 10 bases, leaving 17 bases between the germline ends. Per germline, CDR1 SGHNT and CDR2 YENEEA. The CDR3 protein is CASSLGSRAGLEQFF. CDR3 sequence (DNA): TGTGCCAGCAGCTTAGGTAGCCGGGCCGGGTTGGAGCAGTTCTTC.

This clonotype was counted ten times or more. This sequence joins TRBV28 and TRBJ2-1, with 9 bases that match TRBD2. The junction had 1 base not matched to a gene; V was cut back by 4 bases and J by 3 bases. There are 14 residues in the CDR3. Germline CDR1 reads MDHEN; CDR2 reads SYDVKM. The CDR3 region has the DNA TGTGCCAGCAGTTCGCGGGAGGGCTACAATGAGCAGTTCTTC. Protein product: CASSSREGYNEQFF. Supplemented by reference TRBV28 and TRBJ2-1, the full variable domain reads DVKVTQSSRYLVKRTGEKVFLECVQDMDHENMFWYRQDPGLGLRLIYFSYDVKMKEKGDIPEGYSVSREKKERFSLILESASTNQTSMYLCASSSREGYNEQFFGPGTRLTVL.

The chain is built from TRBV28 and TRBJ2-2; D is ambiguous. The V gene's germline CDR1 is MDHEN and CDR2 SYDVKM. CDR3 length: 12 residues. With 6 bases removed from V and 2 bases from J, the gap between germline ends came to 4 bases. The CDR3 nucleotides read TGTGCCAGCAGCCAAAACACCGGGGAGCTGTTTTTT. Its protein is CASSQNTGELFF.

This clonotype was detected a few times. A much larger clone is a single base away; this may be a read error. The chain's CDR3 is CSVRSTSGALREQFF. The CDR3 region has the DNA TGCAGTGTTAGGTCGACTAGCGGAGCCCTCCGTGAGCAGTTCTTC. The chain has TRBV20-1 and TRBJ2-1; 9 bases line up with TRBD2. V lost 7 bases, J lost 9 bases, and 16 bases stayed unmatched. Germline assignment: CDR1 DFQATT and CDR2 SNEGSKA (reference sequence). The CDR3 runs 15 residues.

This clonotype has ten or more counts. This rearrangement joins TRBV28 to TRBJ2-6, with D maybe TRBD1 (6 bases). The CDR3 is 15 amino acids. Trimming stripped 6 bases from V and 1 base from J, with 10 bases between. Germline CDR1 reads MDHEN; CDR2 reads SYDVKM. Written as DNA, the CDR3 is TGTGCCAGCAGGGATACAGGGTCTGGGGCCAACGTCCTGACTTTC. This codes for CASRDTGSGANVLTF. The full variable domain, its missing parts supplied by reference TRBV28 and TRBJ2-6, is DVKVTQSSRYLVKRTGEKVFLECVQDMDHENMFWYRQDPGLGLRLIYFSYDVKMKEKGDIPEGYSVSREKKERFSLILESASTNQTSMYLCASRDTGSGANVLTFGAGSRLTVL.

The CDR3 DNA reads TGTGCCATCCAATTGAACATCCAAGAGACCCAGTACTTC. Encoded protein: CAIQLNIQETQYF. The V gene is TRBV10-3, the J gene TRBJ2-5; D is unresolved. From germline, CDR1 is ENHRY and CDR2 SYGVKD. V lost 8 bases and J lost 1, with 11 bases in between. CDR3 length equals 13 residues.

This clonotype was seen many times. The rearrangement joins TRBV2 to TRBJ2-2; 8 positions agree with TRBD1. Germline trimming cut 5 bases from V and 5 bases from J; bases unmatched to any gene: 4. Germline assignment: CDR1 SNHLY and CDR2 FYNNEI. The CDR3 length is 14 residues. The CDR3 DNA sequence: TGTGCCAGCAGTATCAGGACAGGGACCGGGGAGCTGTTTTTT. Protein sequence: CASSIRTGTGELFF.

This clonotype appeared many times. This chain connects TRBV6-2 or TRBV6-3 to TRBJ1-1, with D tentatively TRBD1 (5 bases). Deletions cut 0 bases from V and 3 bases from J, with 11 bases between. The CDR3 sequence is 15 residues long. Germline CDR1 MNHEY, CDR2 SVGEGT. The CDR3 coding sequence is TGTGCCAGCAGTTACTCTGGGGGGAGGTACACTGAAGCTTTCTTT. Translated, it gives CASSYSGGRYTEAFF.

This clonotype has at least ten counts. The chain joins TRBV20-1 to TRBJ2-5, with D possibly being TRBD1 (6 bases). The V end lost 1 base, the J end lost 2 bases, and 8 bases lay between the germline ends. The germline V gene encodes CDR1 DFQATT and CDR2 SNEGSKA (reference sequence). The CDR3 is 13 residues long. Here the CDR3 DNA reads TGCAGTGCTAGAGGTGACAGGCAAGAGACCCAGTACTTC. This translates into CSARGDRQETQYF.

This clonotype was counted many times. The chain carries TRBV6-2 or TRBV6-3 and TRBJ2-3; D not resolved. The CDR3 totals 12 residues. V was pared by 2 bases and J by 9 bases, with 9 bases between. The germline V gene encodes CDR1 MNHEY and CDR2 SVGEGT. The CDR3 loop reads CASSYKDQTQYF. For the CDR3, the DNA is TGTGCCAGCAGTTACAAGGACCAAACGCAGTATTTT.